The following is a T cell receptor beta chain sequence with its context. The CDR3 extends over 15 amino acids. V was pared by 5 bases and J by 7 bases, with 21 bases between. Germline CDR1 SGHTA, CDR2 FQGNSA. This sample stems from a study of T-cell reconstitution after alpha-beta-depleted transplantation in children. It was with unique molecular identifiers that the TCRbeta library was prepared. TCRdb used MiXCR to reprocess the PCR reads, holding one entry per CDR3 protein. Among roughly 100,000 distinct CDR3 sequences listed, approximately 9.2% were seen once. This TCR was recovered from a human donor who donated a stem cell graft to a child with congenital amegakaryocytic thrombocytopenia. The chain uses TRBV7-2 and TRBJ2-7; D possibly corresponds to TRBD2 (6 bases). The sequencing used PBMCs from the stem cell graft donor, collected from the stem cell graft. Here the CDR3 reads CASSQRGGRDGEQYF. The CDR3 nucleotides read TGTGCCAGCAGCCAGAGGGGCGGGCGGGACGGGGAGCAGTACTTC.